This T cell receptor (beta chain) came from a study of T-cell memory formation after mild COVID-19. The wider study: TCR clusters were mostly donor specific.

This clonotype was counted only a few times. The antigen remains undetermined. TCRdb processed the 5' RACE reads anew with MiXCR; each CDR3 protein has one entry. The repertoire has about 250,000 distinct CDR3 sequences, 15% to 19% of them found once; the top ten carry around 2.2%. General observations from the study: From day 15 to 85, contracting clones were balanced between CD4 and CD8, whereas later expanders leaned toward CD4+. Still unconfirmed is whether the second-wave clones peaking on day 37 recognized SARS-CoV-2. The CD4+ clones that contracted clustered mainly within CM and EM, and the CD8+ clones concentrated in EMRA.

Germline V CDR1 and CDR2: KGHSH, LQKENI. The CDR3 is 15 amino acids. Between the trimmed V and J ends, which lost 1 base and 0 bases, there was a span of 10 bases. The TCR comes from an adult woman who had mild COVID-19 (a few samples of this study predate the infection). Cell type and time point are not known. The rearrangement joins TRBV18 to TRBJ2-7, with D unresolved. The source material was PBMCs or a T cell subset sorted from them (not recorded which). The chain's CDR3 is CASSPRMSGSYEQYF. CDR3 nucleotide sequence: TGTGCCAGCTCACCACGGATGTCAGGCTCCTACGAGCAGTACTTC. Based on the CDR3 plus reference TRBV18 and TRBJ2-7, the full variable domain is NAGVMQNPRHLVRRRGQEARLRCSPMKGHSHVYWYRQLPEEGLKFMVYLQKENIIDESGMPKERFSAEFPKEGPSILRIQQVVRGDSAAYFCASSPRMSGSYEQYFGPGTRLTVT.